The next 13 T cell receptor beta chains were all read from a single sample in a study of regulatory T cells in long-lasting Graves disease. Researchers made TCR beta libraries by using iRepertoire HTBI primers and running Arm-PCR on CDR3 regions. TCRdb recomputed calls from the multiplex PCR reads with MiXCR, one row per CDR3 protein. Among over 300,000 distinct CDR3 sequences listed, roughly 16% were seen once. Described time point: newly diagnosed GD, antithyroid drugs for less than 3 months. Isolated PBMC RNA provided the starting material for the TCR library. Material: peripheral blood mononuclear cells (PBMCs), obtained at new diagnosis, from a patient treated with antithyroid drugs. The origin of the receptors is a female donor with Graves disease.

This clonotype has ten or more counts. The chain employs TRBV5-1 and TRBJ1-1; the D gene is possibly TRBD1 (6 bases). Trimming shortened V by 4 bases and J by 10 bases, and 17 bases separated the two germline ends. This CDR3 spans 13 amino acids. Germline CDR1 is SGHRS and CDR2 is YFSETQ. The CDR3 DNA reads TGCGCCAGCAGCCCGGACAGCCCCGAGGGAGCTTTCTTT. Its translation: CASSPDSPEGAFF.

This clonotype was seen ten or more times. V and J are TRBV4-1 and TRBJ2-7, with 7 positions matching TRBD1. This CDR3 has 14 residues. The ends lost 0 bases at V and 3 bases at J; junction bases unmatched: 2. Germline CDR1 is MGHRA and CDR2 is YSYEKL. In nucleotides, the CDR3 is TGCGCCAGCAGCCAAGAGGGACAGAACTACGAGCAGTACTTC. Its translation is CASSQEGQNYEQYF.

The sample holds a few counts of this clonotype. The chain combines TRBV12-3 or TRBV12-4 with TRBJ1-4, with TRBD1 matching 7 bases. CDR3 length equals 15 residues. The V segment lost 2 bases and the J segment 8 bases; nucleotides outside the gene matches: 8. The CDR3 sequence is CASSLMGQSGEKLFF. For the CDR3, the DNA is TGTGCCAGCAGTTTAATGGGACAGTCCGGGGAAAAACTGTTTTTT.

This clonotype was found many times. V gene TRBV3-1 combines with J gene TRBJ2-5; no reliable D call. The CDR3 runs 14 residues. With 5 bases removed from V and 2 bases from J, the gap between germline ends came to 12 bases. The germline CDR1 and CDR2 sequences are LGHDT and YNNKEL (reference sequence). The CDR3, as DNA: TGTGCCAGCAGCGCCAACAAATTTCAAGAGACCCAGTACTTC. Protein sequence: CASSANKFQETQYF.

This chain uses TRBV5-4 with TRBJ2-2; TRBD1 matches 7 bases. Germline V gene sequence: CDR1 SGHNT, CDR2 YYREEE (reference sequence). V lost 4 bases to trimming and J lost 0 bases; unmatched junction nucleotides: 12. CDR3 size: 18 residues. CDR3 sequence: CASSVGGRARSNTGELFF. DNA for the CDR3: TGTGCCAGCAGCGTAGGGGGCCGGGCCCGGTCGAACACCGGGGAGCTGTTTTTT.

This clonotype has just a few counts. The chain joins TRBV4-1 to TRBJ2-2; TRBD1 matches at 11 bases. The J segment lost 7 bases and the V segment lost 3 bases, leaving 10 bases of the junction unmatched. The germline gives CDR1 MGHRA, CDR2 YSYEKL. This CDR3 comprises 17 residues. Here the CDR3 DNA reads TGCGCCAGCAGCCACGTCGCAGGACAGGGGGCCGGCGGGGAGCTGTTTTTT. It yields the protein CASSHVAGQGAGGELFF.

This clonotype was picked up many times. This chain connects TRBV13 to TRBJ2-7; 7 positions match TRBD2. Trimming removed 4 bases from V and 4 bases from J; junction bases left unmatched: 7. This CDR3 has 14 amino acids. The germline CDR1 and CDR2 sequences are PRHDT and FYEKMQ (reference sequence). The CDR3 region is CASSSASGIYEQYF. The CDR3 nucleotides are TGTGCCAGCAGCTCCGCTAGCGGTATTTACGAGCAGTACTTC.

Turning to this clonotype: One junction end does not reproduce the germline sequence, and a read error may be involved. This CDR3 reads CASSNYPGGHNERFF. CDR3 DNA: TGTGCCAGCTCAAACTACCCGGGGGGTCACAATGAGCGGTTCTTC. The V and J genes are TRBV6-1 and TRBJ2-1; 7 nucleotides agree with TRBD2. The CDR3 loop spans 15 amino acids. CDR1 is MNHNS, CDR2 SASEGT, per germline.

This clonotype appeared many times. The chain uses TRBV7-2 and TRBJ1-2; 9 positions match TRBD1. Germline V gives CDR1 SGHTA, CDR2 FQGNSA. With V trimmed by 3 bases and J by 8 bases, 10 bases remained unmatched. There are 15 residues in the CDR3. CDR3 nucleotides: TGTGCCAGCAGCTTCACCGGGACAGGGAACCAGGGCTACACCTTC. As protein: CASSFTGTGNQGYTF.

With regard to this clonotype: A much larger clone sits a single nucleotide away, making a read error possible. Written as DNA, the CDR3 is TGTGCCGGCAGCCATGTAAACTATGGCTACACCTTC. Encoded protein: CAGSHVNYGYTF. This chain connects TRBV7-9 to TRBJ1-2; no firm D call. Germline V lookup: CDR1 SEHNR, CDR2 FQNEAQ (reference sequence). This CDR3 is built from 12 residues.

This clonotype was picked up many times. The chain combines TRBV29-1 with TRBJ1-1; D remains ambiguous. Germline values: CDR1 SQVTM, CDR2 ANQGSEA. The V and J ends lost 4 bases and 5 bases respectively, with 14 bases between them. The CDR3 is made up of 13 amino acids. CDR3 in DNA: TGCAGCGTTGTCTTGGGCCGAGGGACTGAAGCTTTCTTT. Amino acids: CSVVLGRGTEAFF.

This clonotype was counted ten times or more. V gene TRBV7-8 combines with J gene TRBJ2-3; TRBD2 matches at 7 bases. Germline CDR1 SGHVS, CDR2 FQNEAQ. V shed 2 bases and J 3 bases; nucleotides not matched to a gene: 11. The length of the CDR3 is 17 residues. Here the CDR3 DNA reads TGTGCCAGCAGCTTAAGGGTTGCGGGAGTGGGTACAGATACGCAGTATTTT. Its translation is CASSLRVAGVGTDTQYF.

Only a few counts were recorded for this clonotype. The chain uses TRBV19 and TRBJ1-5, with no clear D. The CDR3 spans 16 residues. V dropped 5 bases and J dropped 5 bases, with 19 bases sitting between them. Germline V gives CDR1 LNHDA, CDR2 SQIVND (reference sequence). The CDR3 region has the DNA TGTGCCAGTAGTCTCTCCCGCACGGGTTGGGATCAGCCCCAGCATTTT. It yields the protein CASSLSRTGWDQPQHF.